Reported below is one T cell receptor beta chain. No antigen is known for it. No much larger clone exists at a distance of one base, and base qualities are not known. The 39 donors, aged about 6 to 100 years, were systemically healthy Caucasian individuals from Russia. Each donor gave about 9.7 milliliters of peripheral blood, drawn into EDTA-treated Vacutainer tubes. Ficoll-Paque density-gradient centrifugation was used to isolate PBMCs, with at least 6 million obtained per sample. Trizol reagent was used to extract total RNA from PBMCs, with at least 5.5 micrograms per sample. The percentages of naive CD45RAhigh/CD27high T cells were determined by flow cytometry on a PBMC aliquot from every donor. V is cut by 5 bases and J by 1 base, and the space between the germline ends is 11 bases. For CDR1 and CDR2, the germline V gene (reference sequence) lists SEHNR and FQNEAQ. The CDR3 covers 14 residues, taking in both the cysteine and the phenylalanine. The retained sequence is limited to the CDR3, 42 bases, with the frame set at the first base.

The method was 5' RACE. TCRdb shows the sequencer as Illumina HiSeq 2500. A second PCR of about 6 to 11 cycles was run with a J-beta primer mix and a sample-barcoded 5' primer. A template-switch 5' adaptor carrying 12 random nucleotides introduced a unique molecular identifier onto each TCR beta cDNA molecule. At least 3 million CDR3-containing paired-end reads were obtained from each sample. First-strand cDNA was synthesized from all RNA with the Mint cDNA synthesis kit, primed by a TRBC-specific oligonucleotide. All cDNA was treated with uracil-DNA glycosylase and then went through a first 18-cycle PCR with the universal primers M1SS and BC2_uni_R. Per the original workflow: For normalization, 1 million high-quality reads, each with a distinct molecular identifier, were randomly selected from each sample. Reads with shared molecular identifiers were discarded instead of being binned into consensus sequences. MiTCR, run with a Q25 quality threshold and the strictest error-elimination algorithm, handled CDR3 identification, clonotype clustering and error correction. A nonparametric unseen species model using Euler transformation provided a lower-bound estimate of total TCR beta diversity. TCRdb ran its own pipeline on the public reads, namely fastp trimming at Q25 and MiXCR clone calling, and kept in-frame beta chains. Rows with a matching CDR3 protein are joined into one entry that keeps the most common DNA and genes. TCRdb's processing, not the authors' own work, is the source of the V and J calls. The sample has 790,000 or so distinct CDR3 sequences on record, roughly three fifths of them singletons. The ten largest clones represent around a quarter of the sample.

This specimen comes from a study of blood T cells in healthy people across ages (dated by TCRdb to 2014 to 2015). Study-level background: In model experiments, template switching captured about one uniquely barcoded TCR beta cDNA molecule for every two T cells. To track age-related changes in TCR beta repertoire diversity, the study relied on deep sequencing normalized with unique cDNA molecular identifiers. Four age groups were formed from the donors: young (average about 15 years), middle-aged (around 37), aged (roughly 58) and long-lived (roughly 88). For two donors (one aged 18 to 29 and one aged 80 or older), the study analyzed two additional independent replicas of 1 million unique cDNA reads from the same blood draw. To avoid experimental bias, donors of different ages were randomly spread across the sequencing lanes.

Overall study outcomes, separate from this receptor: Estimates of total diversity based on one million sequenced T cells were considered lower bounds and underestimates. Because profiling used bulk unsorted PBMCs, naive and antigen-experienced compartments could not be compared conclusively. Compared with the aged group, the long-lived group had more naive CD4+ T cells, fewer expanded clones and increased TCR diversity, a pattern suggesting age selection. There was a strong correlation between observed TCR beta diversity and the percentage of naive T cells measured by flow cytometry. Observed TCR beta diversity per million T cells fell roughly linearly with age, and a significant reduction was already apparent by age around 40. The CMV infection status of donors was not known, potentially confounding age-related changes in expanded clonotypes.

In this chain, TRBV7-9 is recombined with TRBJ2-5, with the D gene too uncertain to name. Sequencing was done on a sample of blood. The source is a man aged 40-49 years in good health. The nucleotide sequence is given as TGTGCCAGCAGCGTAGATGGGTCCCAAGAGACCCAGTACTTC. This codes for CASSVDGSQETQYF.